This is a list of T cell receptor beta chains from one sample in a study of shared clonotypes between healthy human individuals. Assay used: immunoSEQ multiplex PCR; TCRdb lists only in-frame clones, some missing. The profile covers roughly 2,000,000 clones, with 93% appearing a single time and under 2% taken by the ten largest. The sequenced material came from naive CD8+ T cells from PBMCs. Every receptor here comes from a man between 18 and 35 years old in good health. Some clones in this sample may be carry-over from other donors' samples. The CDR3 runs from the conserved cysteine through the conserved F or W. D genes are given only for firm matches. Some rows mark clone size as missing; the rest say once, few, many or name a class of expanded clone.

clone size	V gene	D gene	J gene	CDR3 DNA	CDR3 protein
once	TRBV27	TRBD2	TRBJ2-1	TGTGCCAGCAACATACTAGCGGGAGGATACAATGAGCAGTTCTTC	CASNILAGGYNEQFF
.	TRBV7-8	.	TRBJ1-1	TGTGCCAGCAGGAATAGGGGGGCGCCTAACACTGAAGCTTTCTTT	CASRNRGAPNTEAFF
.	TRBV5-6	.	TRBJ2-7	TGTGCCAGCAGCACTAAAAGAGGGGGTTGGATCTACGAGCAGTACTTC	CASSTKRGGWIYEQYF
.	TRBV28	TRBD1	TRBJ1-5	TGTGCCAGCAGTTTATGGACAGGGAGTCAGCCCCAGCATTTT	CASSLWTGSQPQHF
once	TRBV15	.	TRBJ2-3	TGTGCCACCAGCAACCCCGAGGGGTCGGCAGATACGCAGTATTTT	CATSNPEGSADTQYF
.	TRBV18	TRBD2	TRBJ2-7	TGTGCCAGCTCACCACCTAGCGGGAGCTCCTACGAGCAGTACTTC	CASSPPSGSSYEQYF
.	TRBV15	.	TRBJ2-7	TGTGCCACCAGCAGAAGTAAAGGGGCTAACTACGAGCAGTACTTC	CATSRSKGANYEQYF
.	TRBV11-2	TRBD1	TRBJ2-7	TGTGCCAGCAGCCGTACAGGGGGCGCGGTGTACTTC	CASSRTGGAVYF
.	TRBV27	TRBD1	TRBJ1-1	TGTGCCAGCAGTCCCTCGACAGGGGACTTGAACACTGAAGCTTTCTTT	CASSPSTGDLNTEAFF
.	TRBV7-9	TRBD2	TRBJ2-1	TGTGCCAGCAGCTCCACCTCACGGAAGGCGGGAGCTTGGAGGAATGAGCAGTTCTTC	CASSSTSRKAGAWRNEQFF
.	TRBV6-5	.	TRBJ2-7	TGTGCCAGCACGGCCTCAAAATACTACGAGCAGTACTTC	CASTASKYYEQYF
.	TRBV5-1	.	TRBJ2-7	TGCGCCAGCAGCGCCGAACCCGGACAGTCAACCTACGAGCAGTACTTC	CASSAEPGQSTYEQYF
once	TRBV29-1	TRBD2	TRBJ2-7	TGCAGCGTTGAGGGGGGGGACGGAGGGTCCTACGAGCAGTACTTC	CSVEGGDGGSYEQYF
.	TRBV27	.	TRBJ2-5	TGTGCCAGCAAGGAGGGATATAGAGAGACCCAGTACTTC	CASKEGYRETQYF
once	TRBV10-3	.	TRBJ1-1	TGTGCCATCAGGTCGTTGGTCGGGGGGGGTGACACTGAAGCTTTCTTT	CAIRSLVGGGDTEAFF
.	TRBV7-8	TRBD2	TRBJ2-3	TGTGCCAGCAGCCATCCTAGCGGGAGTCTCACAGATACGCAGTATTTT	CASSHPSGSLTDTQYF
.	TRBV11-3	.	TRBJ2-1	TGTGCCAGCAGCTTAAGCCTGGCGGGTGAGCAGTTCTTC	CASSLSLAGEQFF
.	TRBV27	.	TRBJ2-7	TGTGCCAGCAGTTACCGACGGCCCAGCTCCTACGAGCAGTACTTC	CASSYRRPSSYEQYF
once	TRBV15	.	TRBJ2-5	TGTGCCACCAGCAGAGATGCGCACCCGTCTGGAGGTGGAGAGACCCAGTACTTC	CATSRDAHPSGGGETQYF
.	TRBV7-2	TRBD1	TRBJ2-5	TGTGCCAGCAGCCTCAACAGGGGGCGCAGGGAGACCCAGTACTTC	CASSLNRGRRETQYF
.	TRBV6-4	TRBD2	TRBJ2-1	TGTGCCAGCAGTGGCGGGACTAGCGGGATGGAGCAGTTCTTC	CASSGGTSGMEQFF
.	TRBV5-1	TRBD2	TRBJ2-1	TGCGCCAGCAGCTTGGATCGGCCGGGACTAGCGGGCAATGAGCAGTTCTTC	CASSLDRPGLAGNEQFF
once	TRBV6-1	.	TRBJ1-2	TGTGCCAGCACGGAGGGTACCCCAGTACTGAAAACCTTC	CASTEGTPVLKTF
.	TRBV27	TRBD1	TRBJ2-7	TGTGCCAGCACAGGACAGGGGTCGTACGGGGAGCAGTACTTC	CASTGQGSYGEQYF
.	TRBV29-1	.	TRBJ1-3	TGCAGCGCCCTAGGGGGAGCAAACACCATATATTTT	CSALGGANTIYF
.	TRBV28	.	TRBJ1-4	TGTGCCAGCAGTTTCCCCGGGGGAGAGGAAAAACTGTTTTTT	CASSFPGGEEKLFF
.	TRBV28	.	TRBJ1-5	TGTGCCAGCAGCCAAGGAGCGGGGGTTCCTAGCAATCAGCCCCAGCATTTT	CASSQGAGVPSNQPQHF
.	TRBV7-9	.	TRBJ2-7	TGTGCCAGCAGACCGATCGTAATCGAGCAGTACTTC	CASRPIVIEQYF
.	TRBV7-2	.	TRBJ1-1	TGTGCCAGCAGCACACCAATCTGGGACATATCAGACACTGAAGCTTTCTTT	CASSTPIWDISDTEAFF
.	TRBV9	.	TRBJ2-2	TGTGCCAGCAGCGCCCGAATCACATTGAACACCGGGGAGCTGTTTTTT	CASSARITLNTGELFF
few	TRBV2	.	TRBJ1-5	TGTGCCAGCAGTGAAGTGCAGGGTCCCAATCAGCCCCAGCATTTT	CASSEVQGPNQPQHF
.	TRBV27	.	TRBJ2-1	TGTGCCAGCAGCCCGACAGGGACTCCCAATGAGCAGTTCTTC	CASSPTGTPNEQFF
.	TRBV11-1	TRBD1	TRBJ1-4	TGTGCCAGCAGCCTGACGGGACAGATGTTAACTAATGAAAAACTGTTTTTT	CASSLTGQMLTNEKLFF
.	TRBV27	TRBD2	TRBJ2-7	TGTGCCAGCAGTTTTGCCGGCGGGAGCCACGAGCAGTACTTC	CASSFAGGSHEQYF
.	TRBV28	.	TRBJ2-1	TGTGCCAGCAGTTTGCGGATAACCTACAATGAGCAGTTCTTC	CASSLRITYNEQFF
.	TRBV19	TRBD1	TRBJ2-7	TGTGCCAGTAGTACCGGGACAGGGGGGAAAGACGAGCAGTACTTC	CASSTGTGGKDEQYF
once	TRBV10-1	.	TRBJ2-3	TGCGCCAGCAGAGGTAGCGGTCGCACAGATACGCAGTATTTT	CASRGSGRTDTQYF
once	TRBV4-3	.	TRBJ2-1	TGCGCCAGCAGCCAAGATTTAGTTCCCGCTTTGGAGCAGTTCTTC	CASSQDLVPALEQFF
.	TRBV7-9	.	TRBJ1-1	TGTGCCAGCAGCTTAGTACAGGAGGGCACTGAAGCTTTCTTT	CASSLVQEGTEAFF
.	TRBV6-5	.	TRBJ2-5	TGTGCCAGCAGCTGGGGGCACGGTCTCGGAGAGACCCAGTACTTC	CASSWGHGLGETQYF
once	TRBV5-5	.	TRBJ1-1	TGTGCCAGCAGCCGCGGACGGGAGAACACTGAAGCTTTCTTT	CASSRGRENTEAFF
.	TRBV15	.	TRBJ1-4	TGTGCCACCAGCCTAGAACTCCCCGGGCGTGAAAAACTGTTTTTT	CATSLELPGREKLFF
.	TRBV19	.	TRBJ2-7	TGTGCCAGTAGTGAGGACACCAACTACGAGCAGTACTTC	CASSEDTNYEQYF
.	TRBV2	TRBD2	TRBJ2-7	TGTGCCAGCAGTGGACTAGCGGAACGCGAGCAGTACTTC	CASSGLAEREQYF
.	TRBV9	.	TRBJ1-2	TGTGCCAGCGGCCAGGGTCTGGGTGGCTACACCTTC	CASGQGLGGYTF
.	TRBV6-5	TRBD1	TRBJ2-7	TGTGCCAGCAGTTACGAGGGGACAGGGGACAACGAGCAGTACTTC	CASSYEGTGDNEQYF
.	TRBV29-1	TRBD2	TRBJ2-5	TGCAGCGTTTTCCTTTCATCCGGGAGGAGCCGTGGGACCCAGTACTTC	CSVFLSSGRSRGTQYF
.	TRBV11-2	TRBD1	TRBJ2-5	TGTGCCAGCAGCCCCCGGACAGGGCGAGAGACCCAGTACTTC	CASSPRTGRETQYF
.	TRBV27	.	TRBJ1-1	TGTGCCAGCAGGACGACAGCAGGACCTGAAGCTTTCTTT	CASRTTAGPEAFF
.	TRBV5-1	TRBD1	TRBJ2-7	TGCGCCAGCAGCTCTGGACAGGGGTACTACGAGCAGTACTTC	CASSSGQGYYEQYF
.	TRBV4-1	.	TRBJ1-5	TGCGCCAGCAGGCAGTCGGCTACAGGCGGGGATCAGCCCCAGCATTTT	CASRQSATGGDQPQHF
.	TRBV6-5	.	TRBJ1-5	TGTGCCAGCAGTCAGGGGCGCGGTCAGCCCCAGCATTTT	CASSQGRGQPQHF
.	TRBV27	.	TRBJ2-7	TGTGCCAGCAGTTTTAGTGGGTCGGGCTCCTACGAGCAGTACTTC	CASSFSGSGSYEQYF
.	TRBV4-1	.	TRBJ2-1	TGCGCCAGCAGCCAAGATGCGGGGAGAAGAGGGAATGAGCAGTTCTTC	CASSQDAGRRGNEQFF